This T cell receptor (beta chain) was found in a study of cytomegalovirus exposure and HLA in healthy donors. The CDR3 is made up of 17 amino acids. Germline V gene data show CDR1 as MDHEN and CDR2 as SYDVKM. Deletions cut 2 bases from V and 0 bases from J, with 14 bases between. In the PCR, 60 Vbeta and 13 Jbeta primers were used. The protocol was immunoSEQ multiplex PCR, while the TCRdb copy is restricted to in-frame clones and leaves out a portion. In the table there are approximately 79,000 clones, over 70% of which are singletons. The chain joins TRBV28 to TRBJ1-5; a possible D gene is TRBD1 (5 bases). This receptor was identified in a man aged 40-55 years in good health and CMV-seronegative. Sequencing was carried out using PBMCs. CDR3 residues: CASSLAYRSLSNQPQHF. The DNA of the CDR3 is TGTGCCAGCAGTTTAGCATACAGGAGCCTTAGCAATCAGCCCCAGCATTTT.